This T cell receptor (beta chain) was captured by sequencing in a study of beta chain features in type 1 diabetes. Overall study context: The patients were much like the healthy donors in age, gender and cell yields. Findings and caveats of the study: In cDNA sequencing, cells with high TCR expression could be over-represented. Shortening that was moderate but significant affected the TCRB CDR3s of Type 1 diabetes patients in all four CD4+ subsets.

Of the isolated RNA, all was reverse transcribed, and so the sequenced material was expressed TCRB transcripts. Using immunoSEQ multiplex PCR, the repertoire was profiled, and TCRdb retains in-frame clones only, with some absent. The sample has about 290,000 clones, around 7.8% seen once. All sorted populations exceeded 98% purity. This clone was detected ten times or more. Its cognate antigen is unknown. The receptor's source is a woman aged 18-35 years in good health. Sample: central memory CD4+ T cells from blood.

CDR3 sequence: CAWSVQWDHGYTF. The CDR3 coding sequence is TGTGCCTGGAGTGTACAATGGGATCATGGCTACACCTTC. This chain joins TRBV30 and TRBJ1-2; D gene ambiguous. The germline V gene has CDR1 GTSNPN and CDR2 SVGIG (reference sequence). There are 13 residues in the CDR3. The V end lost 0 bases, the J end lost 6 bases, and 11 bases lay between the germline ends.